The clone carrying this T cell receptor beta chain was detected once. Its specificity is not known. These data come from a study of T cell repertoires in cytomegalovirus infection. Study as a whole: HLA-C-restricted CMV epitopes, recently identified, and well-studied HLA-B-restricted ones were used by the study. Both CMV infection and a matching HLA type were indicated by public TCR beta signatures. Study-wide results and caveats: Summed frequency of public TCR beta families distinguished CMV carriers with the relevant HLA. In two of eight donors, the top clonotype was HLA-C-restricted CMV-specific.

TCRdb redid the calling of the reads with MiXCR, one entry per CDR3 protein. This sample yields about 740,000 distinct CDR3 sequences, of which around a third are seen a single time; roughly 20% belongs to the top ten. Germline CDR1 and CDR2: SGHDT and YYEEEE. CDR3 size: 16 residues. Between the trimmed V and J ends, which lost 1 base and 0 bases, there was a span of 13 bases. The sample in question was cultured PBMCs, obtained from culture after CMV antigen stimulation. The TCR sequence derives from a human donor in good health (CMV status not recorded). Some clones in this sample may be carry-over from other donors' samples. V is TRBV5-6 and J is TRBJ1-1; D is perhaps TRBD1 (6 bases). CDR3 sequence reads: CASSLNSGTMNTEAFF. The CDR3 DNA reads as TGTGCCAGCAGCTTGAATTCCGGGACAATGAACACTGAAGCTTTCTTT.